The entry that follows covers one T cell receptor beta chain sequence. What it recognizes is unknown. Trimming left V 11 bases short and J 2 bases short, with 16 bases between. The CDR3 sequence is 13 residues long. Germline V gene lookup returns CDR1 LNHDA and CDR2 SQIVND (reference sequence). From live CD3+CD8+TCRalphabeta+ cells, four PD-1 and/or TIGIT subsets were sorted. This record comes from a study of circulating CD8 cells and anti-PD-1 response in melanoma. Study results and limitations: Under 7% of TRB clonotypes were shared between subsets at M1. No tumor material was available, so peptide assays assessed reactivity.

Using roughly 15 ng of total RNA, TCR libraries were made with the QIAseq Immune Repertoire TCR panel. TCRdb redid the calling of the reads with MiXCR, one entry per CDR3 protein. Here the sample spans approximately 2,000 distinct CDR3 sequences, roughly 8% being singletons. This TCR was recovered from a human donor with melanoma. This rearrangement joins TRBV19 to TRBJ2-7; perhaps TRBD2 as D (5 bases). The sequences come from CD8+ T cells from PBMCs, collected at baseline or after one month of anti-PD-1 therapy (not recorded which). CDR3 DNA sequence: TGTGCCTCAACAAGCGGCGACCCCTACGAGCAGTACTTC. Its protein is CASTSGDPYEQYF.